What follows is one TCR beta chain and its context. The data are from a study of cytomegalovirus exposure and HLA in healthy donors. Deletions cut 5 bases from V and 4 bases from J, with 9 bases between. Germline-derived CDR1 and CDR2 are SGHVS and FNYEAQ. The CDR3 runs 14 residues. PCR employed 60 Vbeta and 13 Jbeta primers. Assay used: immunoSEQ multiplex PCR; TCRdb lists only in-frame clones, some missing. The profile shows 95,000 to 100,000 clones, roughly three quarters of them singletons. This chain joins TRBV7-6 and TRBJ1-6; D uncertain. This receptor was identified in a middle-aged man in good health and CMV-seronegative. Sequenced: PBMCs. The CDR3 reads CASSPDIYNSPLHF. The CDR3 DNA is TGTGCCAGCAGCCCCGACATATATAATTCACCCCTCCACTTT.